A single sample is the source of the 12 T cell receptor beta chains below, sequenced in a study of blood T cell repertoires in COVID-19. Profiled with immunoSEQ multiplex PCR; TCRdb holds only in-frame clones, not every one. The top ten hold around 37% of the sample, which has about 130,000 clones, around three quarters seen once. The sequenced material came from peripheral blood. The receptors originated from a man in his forties or fifties with active or convalescent COVID-19.

The V call is TRBV3-1 (or the pseudogene TRBV3-2), the J call TRBJ1-4, with a weak D call TRBD1 (5 bases). CDR1 is LGHDT, CDR2 YNNKEL, per germline (reference sequence). CDR3 length: 15 residues. The V gene lost 4 bases and the J gene lost 8 bases, with 17 bases spanning the gap. This CDR3 reads CASSLRTDAGEKLFF. CDR3 sequence (DNA): TGTGCCAGCAGCCTAAGGACGGATGCAGGGGAAAAACTGTTTTTT.

The rearrangement joins TRBV6-2 or TRBV6-3 to TRBJ2-1; D is perhaps TRBD1 (6 bases). V lost 6 bases, J lost 0 bases, and 12 bases lay in between. The CDR3 spans 15 residues. Germline CDR1 and CDR2: MNHEY and SVGEGT. CDR3 in DNA: TGTGCCAGCAGCGACAGGAGCAGCTCCTACAATGAGCAGTTCTTC. Its protein product is CASSDRSSSYNEQFF.

V and J are TRBV5-1 and TRBJ2-3, with D possibly matching TRBD1 (7 bases). Germline CDR1 reads SGHRS; CDR2 reads YFSETQ. The CDR3 covers 16 residues. Trimming shortened V by 3 bases and J by 0 bases, and 14 bases separated the two germline ends. The CDR3 bases are TGCGCCAGCAGCTCGCCTCAGGGGGGAAGCACAGATACGCAGTATTTT. Encoded protein: CASSSPQGGSTDTQYF.

This chain links TRBV30 with TRBJ2-7, with D tentatively TRBD2 (5 bases). Germline V CDR1 and CDR2: GTSNPN, SVGIG (reference sequence). Between the trimmed V and J ends, which lost 2 bases and 6 bases, there was a span of 14 bases. The CDR3 has 13 amino acids. The CDR3: CAWSTLASGEQYF. The CDR3 DNA follows: TGTGCCTGGAGTACCCTAGCTTCTGGCGAGCAGTACTTC.

The table lists this clone with many counts. The rearrangement links TRBV27 to TRBJ2-1; 14 bases match TRBD2. There are 18 residues in the CDR3. The J segment lost 6 bases and the V segment lost 9 bases, leaving 16 bases of the junction unmatched. The germline CDR1 and CDR2 sequences are MNHEY and SMNVEV (reference sequence). CDR3 sequence reads: CASSALPGTSGSSNEQFF. CDR3 coding DNA: TGTGCCAGTTCAGCGCTTCCCGGGACTAGCGGGAGTTCCAATGAGCAGTTCTTC.

V is TRBV29-1 and J is TRBJ2-5; perhaps TRBD2 as D (6 bases). This CDR3 has 13 residues. The germline V and J ends were trimmed by 6 bases and 1 base, with 12 bases remaining between them. Germline V gives CDR1 SQVTM, CDR2 ANQGSEA. CDR3 DNA sequence: TGCAGCGTCGCCGGGACTTTCCAAGAGACCCAGTACTTC. Amino acid sequence: CSVAGTFQETQYF.

This clone was found a few times. V and J are TRBV19 and TRBJ1-5; tentatively, D is TRBD1 (5 bases). Germline-derived CDR1 and CDR2 are LNHDA and SQIVND (reference sequence). The CDR3 extends over 16 amino acids. The ends were cut back, 7 bases at V and 2 bases at J, with 18 bases in the middle. The CDR3 nucleotides are TGTGCCAGTAAATCGAATTCAGGGATGGGCAATCAGCCCCAGCATTTT. Translating gives CASKSNSGMGNQPQHF.

The chain joins TRBV12-3 or TRBV12-4 to TRBJ1-5; 7 bases match TRBD1. J gave up 4 bases and V 7 bases, and 4 bases lay outside the gene matches. The CDR3 totals 13 residues. The CDR3 spells CASKTGKNQPQHF. The CDR3 DNA reads TGTGCCAGCAAGACAGGGAAAAATCAGCCCCAGCATTTT.

J is TRBJ1-2 and V is TRBV28; 8 bases fit TRBD1. Germline CDR1 is MDHEN and CDR2 is SYDVKM. The CDR3 is 15 residues long. V was clipped by 5 bases and J by 4 bases; unmatched bases: 9. CDR3 residues: CASSLQTGVGYGYTF. The CDR3, as DNA: TGTGCCAGCAGTCTTCAGACAGGGGTGGGCTATGGCTACACCTTC.

The rearrangement links TRBV5-1 to TRBJ1-1; 7 nucleotides align to TRBD1. Trimming removed 3 bases from V and 4 bases from J; junction bases left unmatched: 9. The CDR3 sequence is 15 residues long. Germline CDR1 is SGHRS and CDR2 is YFSETQ. The CDR3, as DNA: TGCGCCAGCAGCTGGTTAGGGGGCGCGGGCACTGAAGCTTTCTTT. This translates into CASSWLGGAGTEAFF.

The V call is TRBV11-3, the J call TRBJ2-6, with D perhaps matching TRBD2 (7 bases). The CDR3 totals 19 residues. Trimming took off 5 bases at V and 0 bases at J, with 20 bases between the two ends. Looked up from germline, CDR1 is SGHNT and CDR2 is YENEEA. CDR3 residues: CASSQRWGGPSSGANVLTF. CDR3 nucleotide sequence: TGTGCCAGCAGCCAGCGGTGGGGGGGCCCATCCTCTGGGGCCAACGTCCTGACTTTC.

This rearrangement joins TRBV10-2 to TRBJ2-1, with 10 nucleotides matching TRBD2. J gave up 4 bases and V 11 bases, and 8 bases lay outside the gene matches. This CDR3 contains 14 residues. Germline loops: CDR1 WSHSY, CDR2 SAAADI. CDR3 sequence: CAVRATSGYNEQFF. Here the CDR3 DNA reads TGCGCCGTTAGAGCGACTAGCGGGTACAATGAGCAGTTCTTC.